Following are 23 T cell receptor beta chains from one sample sequenced in a study of blood T cells in healthy people across ages. A second 7 to 11 cycle PCR used barcoded and J-beta primers. Using its own MiXCR run on the 5' RACE reads, TCRdb lists one record per CDR3 protein. The table has over 950,000 distinct CDR3 sequences, 51% seen once. Source material: blood. The receptors here all came from a woman aged 55-70 years in good health.

A single count supports this clonotype. The V gene is TRBV28, the J gene TRBJ2-5; a weak D match, TRBD2 (5 bases). The better agreement between TRBJ2-7 and the DNA end casts doubt on the J call. The germline V gene has CDR1 MDHEN and CDR2 SYDVKM. The CDR3 extends over 13 amino acids. This chain's CDR3 is CASSFPRGHEQYF. CDR3 sequence (DNA): TGTGCCAGCAGTTTTCCACGGGGTCACGAGCAGTACTTC.

This clonotype was seen a single time. This chain links TRBV28 with TRBJ2-7, with 7 bases aligning to TRBD2. The junction had 10 bases not matched to a gene; V was cut back by 8 bases and J by 3 bases. From germline, CDR1 is MDHEN and CDR2 SYDVKM. The CDR3 sequence is 14 residues long. CDR3 DNA sequence: TGTGCCAGCCAATCGGGAGGTCCCGGCTACGAGCAGTACTTC. Amino acids: CASQSGGPGYEQYF. The full variable domain, with the rest looked up from reference TRBV28 and TRBJ2-7, is DVKVTQSSRYLVKRTGEKVFLECVQDMDHENMFWYRQDPGLGLRLIYFSYDVKMKEKGDIPEGYSVSREKKERFSLILESASTNQTSMYLCASQSGGPGYEQYFGPGTRLTVT.

V gene TRBV28 combines with J gene TRBJ1-2, with 9 positions matching TRBD1. With 7 bases clipped from V and 6 bases from J, the junction kept 12 bases outside the gene matches. CDR3 length: 15 amino acids. CDR1 and CDR2 from the germline V gene are MDHEN and SYDVKM. The CDR3 spells CASNLLGQGKHGYTF. CDR3 nucleotides: TGTGCCAGCAACCTCTTGGGACAGGGTAAACATGGCTACACCTTC.

V and J are TRBV12-3 or TRBV12-4 and TRBJ2-7, with 8 bases lining up with TRBD1. Trimming took 4 bases from V and 2 from J; bases not matched to a gene: 7. The CDR3 is 15 residues long. The CDR3 DNA reads TGTGCCAGCAGTTCCGGACAGGGTGGAACCTACGAGCAGTACTTC. This sequence encodes CASSSGQGGTYEQYF.

This clonotype has just a few counts. The chain combines TRBV5-1 with TRBJ2-2; TRBD2 agrees at 10 bases. Losses at the gene ends were 3 bases for V and 3 bases for J; bases not matched to a gene: 5. Germline lookup yields CDR1 SGHRS and CDR2 YFSETQ. The CDR3 runs 16 residues. CDR3 nucleotides: TGCGCCAGCAGCTATACTAGCGGGACGGACACCGGGGAGCTGTTTTTT. This sequence encodes CASSYTSGTDTGELFF.

The CDR3 DNA follows: TGTGCCACCAGCCTAGGGGGGGGCACAGATACGCAGTATTTT. Translation: CATSLGGGTDTQYF. This chain connects TRBV15 to TRBJ2-3, with a possible D match to TRBD2 (7 bases). The CDR3 is made up of 14 amino acids. Trimming took 5 bases from V and 1 from J, leaving 10 bases between them. Germline V gene sequence: CDR1 LNHNV, CDR2 YYDKDF (reference sequence).

V gene TRBV9 combines with J gene TRBJ2-3; D is unresolved. The ends were cut back, 4 bases at V and 4 bases at J, with 7 bases in the middle. This CDR3 has 12 amino acids. Germline CDR1 is SGDLS and CDR2 is YYNGEE. CDR3 DNA: TGTGCCAGCAGCACCCCACCAGATACGCAGTATTTT. It specifies CASSTPPDTQYF.

The gene calls are TRBV21-1 and TRBJ2-3; TRBD1 is the table's D call and was not checked against the DNA. TRBV21-1 is a pseudogene. The CDR3 consists of 16 residues. The CDR3 is CASSKWIGQGTDTQYF. The DNA for the CDR3 is TGTGCCAGCAGCAAATGGATAGGGCAGGGGACAGATACGCAGTATTTT.

V is TRBV4-1 and J is TRBJ2-7; a possible D gene is TRBD2 (5 bases). In germline, CDR1 is MGHRA, CDR2 YSYEKL. Trimming left V 1 base short and J 0 bases short, with 19 bases between. This CDR3 comprises 18 residues. The CDR3 spells CASSQVPPGVASSYEQYF. In nucleotides, the CDR3 is TGCGCCAGCAGCCAAGTTCCCCCCGGGGTAGCGAGCTCCTACGAGCAGTACTTC.

The gene calls are TRBV11-2 and TRBJ2-3; D might be TRBD2 (5 bases). Trimming shortened V by 3 bases and J by 1 base, and 14 bases separated the two germline ends. CDR1 and CDR2 (germline): SGHAT, FQNNGV. CDR3 length: 16 residues. The DNA of the CDR3 is TGTGCCAGCAGCTTTGCCCTCGTTAGCGGCACAGATACGCAGTATTTT. Translating gives CASSFALVSGTDTQYF.

The chain is built from TRBV2 and TRBJ2-3; D unclear. CDR3 size: 14 residues. Germline CDR1 SNHLY, CDR2 FYNNEI. V was pared by 8 bases and J by 0 bases, with 12 bases between. DNA for the CDR3: TGTGCCAGCCGTCGGACCCTTAGCACAGATACGCAGTATTTT. This translates into CASRRTLSTDTQYF.

The chain links TRBV20-1 to TRBJ2-4, with 7 positions matching TRBD2. The better agreement between TRBJ2-7 and the DNA end casts doubt on the J call. Germline loops: CDR1 DFQATT, CDR2 SNEGSKA (reference sequence). CDR3 length: 13 amino acids. Written as DNA, the CDR3 is TGCAGTGCTGAATACGGGGGGATCTACGAGCAGTACTTC. The encoded protein is CSAEYGGIYEQYF.

The chain has TRBV28 and TRBJ1-2; no reliable D call. CDR3 length: 17 residues. The V and J ends lost 6 bases and 4 bases respectively, with 24 bases between them. Germline assignment: CDR1 MDHEN and CDR2 SYDVKM. DNA for the CDR3: TGTGCCAGCAGCCAAACCCTTCCCGATTGGGGTCTCTATGGCTACACCTTC. Encoded protein: CASSQTLPDWGLYGYTF.

This chain joins TRBV6-5 and TRBJ2-1, with D perhaps assigned TRBD1 or TRBD2 (5 bases each). V dropped 0 bases and J dropped 7 bases, with 34 bases sitting between them. Per germline, CDR1 MNHEY and CDR2 SVGAGI. The CDR3 spans 22 residues. This CDR3 is CASSYSIFPGSARWLAGNEQFF. In nucleotides, the CDR3 is TGTGCCAGCAGTTACTCGATTTTTCCGGGCAGCGCTAGGTGGCTAGCAGGGAATGAGCAGTTCTTC.

The chain is built from TRBV4-1 and TRBJ2-1; TRBD2 is a possible D gene (5 bases). Trimming took off 6 bases at V and 3 bases at J, with 18 bases between the two ends. Per the germline V gene, CDR1 is MGHRA and CDR2 is YSYEKL. The CDR3 is 16 residues long. Here the CDR3 reads CASSERTSPIYNEQFF. CDR3 nucleotides: TGCGCCAGCAGTGAAAGGACTTCCCCCATCTACAATGAGCAGTTCTTC.

This chain links TRBV4-3 with TRBJ2-5; 9 bases are shared with TRBD2. CDR1 LGHNA and CDR2 YSLEER come from the germline V gene. Trimming removed 2 bases from V and 11 bases from J; junction bases left unmatched: 15. This CDR3 spans 16 amino acids. CDR3 amino acids: CASSQFLAGNLYEQYF. CDR3 sequence (DNA): TGCGCCAGCAGCCAATTTCTAGCGGGAAATCTATATGAGCAGTACTTC.

The gene calls are TRBV2 and TRBJ2-7; TRBD2 agrees at 9 bases. This CDR3 is built from 13 residues. Germline trimming cut 10 bases from V and 2 bases from J; bases unmatched to any gene: 6. Germline V gene sequence: CDR1 SNHLY, CDR2 FYNNEI. CDR3 nucleotides: TGTGCCATCCGACTAGCGGCGACCTACGAGCAGTACTTC. Translated, it gives CAIRLAATYEQYF.

Regarding this clonotype: At one end, the junction sequence differs from germline, possibly due to a read error. V is TRBV11-2 and J is TRBJ2-7; 14 nucleotides align to TRBD2. Germline CDR1 and CDR2: SGHAT and FQNNGV. This CDR3 comprises 16 residues. Here the CDR3 DNA reads TGTGCCAGCAGCTTATTTATTGGACTAGCGGGAGGTAGTTCGTTCTTC. This gives the protein CASSLFIGLAGGSSFF.

V is TRBV6-1 and J is TRBJ2-4; no clear D. The DNA end favors TRBJ2-7, so the J call may be wrong. Germline V gives CDR1 MNHNS, CDR2 SASEGT. This CDR3 comprises 14 residues. The CDR3 DNA is TGTGCCAGCAGCACCGAGCACCGATATTACGAGCAGTACTTC. Protein: CASSTEHRYYEQYF.

The chain recombines TRBV29-1 with TRBJ2-1; D may correspond to TRBD1 or TRBD2 (5 bases each). V was shortened by 4 bases and J by 10 bases, with 17 bases between the two germline ends. The CDR3 is 13 amino acids. The germline CDR1 and CDR2 sequences are SQVTM and ANQGSEA. CDR3 sequence: CSVGDQIEGEQFF. DNA of the CDR3: TGCAGCGTTGGAGACCAGATAGAGGGGGAGCAGTTCTTC.

The sample holds a few counts of this clonotype. V usage is TRBV20-1 and J usage is TRBJ2-1, with TRBD2 matching 8 bases. After removal of 1 base from V and 7 bases from J, the junction contained 6 bases not matched to a gene. This CDR3 has 14 amino acids. Germline CDR1 reads DFQATT; CDR2 reads SNEGSKA (reference sequence). The CDR3 here is CSARAGGPRNEQFF. CDR3 DNA sequence: TGCAGTGCTAGAGCGGGAGGGCCTCGAAATGAGCAGTTCTTC.

This chain connects TRBV6-2 or TRBV6-3 to TRBJ2-5, with D uncertain. The V end was cut by 2 bases, the J end by 4 bases, with 8 bases between. Looked up from germline, CDR1 is MNHEY and CDR2 is SVGEGT. There are 13 residues in the CDR3. The CDR3: CASSYGVPETQYF. The CDR3 nucleotides are TGTGCCAGCAGTTACGGAGTCCCAGAGACCCAGTACTTC.

The chain uses TRBV27 and TRBJ1-5, with a tentative D call TRBD1 (6 bases). Germline V CDR1 and CDR2: MNHEY, SMNVEV (reference sequence). V lost 5 bases, J lost 3 bases, and 29 bases lay in between. This CDR3 comprises 20 residues. The CDR3 DNA follows: TGTGCCAGCAGTCTAAGGGGGACGGGGAACCTTGGTGGAAACAATCAGCCCCAGCATTTT. Translated, it gives CASSLRGTGNLGGNNQPQHF.